This entry describes one TCR beta chain. The data belong to a study of blood T cell repertoires in COVID-19. Study details: The study drew acute and convalescent COVID-19 samples from the United States, Italy and Spain.

This CDR3 has 11 amino acids. Trimming left V 6 bases short and J 5 bases short, with 11 bases between. Germline V CDR1 and CDR2: DFQATT, SNEGSKA (reference sequence). In the authors' workflow: From reference gene primer amplification, estimates of nucleated cell counts were derived. Sequencing was performed with immunoSEQ multiplex PCR; in TCRdb, only in-frame clones are kept and a portion is missing. V and J calls and clone size follow that table, whereas D and trimming were derived from the DNA. Of approximately 120,000 clones in the sample, around nine tenths are singletons; the top ten hold roughly 1.1%.

The sequence came from a woman of 80 years or more with acute or convalescent COVID-19. This chain connects TRBV20-1 to TRBJ2-7; TRBD2 might be the D (6 bases). Specimen: peripheral blood. The CDR3 loop is CSAMEGNEQYF. DNA of the CDR3: TGCAGTGCAATGGAGGGGAACGAGCAGTACTTC.